This TCR beta chain stems from a study of lymphopenia after photon versus proton radiotherapy. Overall study findings and caveats: Under photons, naive T cells and diversity fell while effector/memory populations rose. Oligoclonal CD8+ Temra expansion after nadir drove photon patients' diversity drop. Authors raise, but do not show, better survival with proton therapy.

Here immunoSEQ multiplex PCR was the method, and the copy in TCRdb shows in-frame clones only, minus some. The repertoire holds about 16,000 clones, 80% to 90% seen once, with 45% to 60% in the top ten. This CDR3 spans 14 amino acids. Unmatched junction bases numbered 7, after V lost 5 bases and J lost 7 bases. Germline lookup yields CDR1 SGHNT and CDR2 YENEEA. On this clone itself: Its antigen remains unidentified.

The TCR was taken from an older woman with cholangiocarcinoma. Some clones in this sample may be carry-over from other donors' samples. The sample consisted of peripheral blood, taken from a patient treated with proton-based radiotherapy. The V gene is TRBV11-3, the J gene TRBJ2-1; 8 positions match TRBD1. The CDR3 nucleotides read TGTGCCAGCAGCGTTGGACAGGGTCTGAATGAGCAGTTCTTC. Translation gives CASSVGQGLNEQFF.